The present entry profiles one TCR beta chain with its context. This entry is derived from a study of T-cell memory formation after mild COVID-19. CDR3 length equals 17 residues. The germline V gene has CDR1 LGHNT and CDR2 FRNRAP. The ends lost 6 bases at V and 0 bases at J; junction bases unmatched: 13. TCRdb fed the 5' RACE reads into MiXCR, producing one record per CDR3 protein. There are fewer than 200,000 distinct CDR3 sequences in the sample; about 18% occur only once, and 3.5% to 5% lies in the top ten. The source of this sequence is a man younger than 35 who had mild COVID-19 (a few samples of this study predate the infection). Cell type and time point are not known. The V call is TRBV12-5, the J call TRBJ2-7; 8 positions match TRBD2. The specimen sequenced was PBMCs or a T cell subset sorted from them (not recorded which). In nucleotides, the CDR3 is TGTGCTAGTGGCAACCCGGGAACTAGCGGCTACTCCTACGAGCAGTACTTC. Residues: CASGNPGTSGYSYEQYF.